This T cell receptor beta chain is drawn from a study of T cell responses to AZD1222 COVID-19 vaccine. Study results and caveats: There were mostly white British donors and more females than males, and clonal diversity was possibly underestimated. The CD4 TCRs associated with vaccination extended across spike and predominated at 160-218 and 743-854.

Profiled with immunoSEQ multiplex PCR; TCRdb holds only in-frame clones, not every one. The sample yields 110,000 to 150,000 clones, about 88% seen once. On this clone: No antigen is known for it.

Trimming stripped 5 bases from V and 0 bases from J, with 10 bases between. Germline CDR1 is SGHAT and CDR2 is FQNNGV. This CDR3 contains 15 residues. The chain couples TRBV11-2 to TRBJ2-2; unclear D gene. The sequence came from an adult who received the AZD1222 COVID-19 vaccine. The sequences come from peripheral blood, collected 28 days after the second AZD1222 dose. Here the CDR3 DNA reads TGTGCCAGCAGCCCCCTCCGGGCGAACACCGGGGAGCTGTTTTTT. Amino acid sequence: CASSPLRANTGELFF.